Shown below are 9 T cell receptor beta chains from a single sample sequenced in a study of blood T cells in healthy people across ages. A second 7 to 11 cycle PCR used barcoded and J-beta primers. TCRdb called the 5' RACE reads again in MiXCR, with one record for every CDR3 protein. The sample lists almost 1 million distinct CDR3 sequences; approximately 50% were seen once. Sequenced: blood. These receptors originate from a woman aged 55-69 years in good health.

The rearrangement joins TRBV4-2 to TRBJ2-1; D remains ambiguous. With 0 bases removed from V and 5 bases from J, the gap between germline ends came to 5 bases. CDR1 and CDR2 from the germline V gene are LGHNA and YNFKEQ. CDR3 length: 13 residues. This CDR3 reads CASSQDRDNEQFF. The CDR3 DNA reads TGTGCCAGCAGCCAAGATCGGGACAATGAGCAGTTCTTC.

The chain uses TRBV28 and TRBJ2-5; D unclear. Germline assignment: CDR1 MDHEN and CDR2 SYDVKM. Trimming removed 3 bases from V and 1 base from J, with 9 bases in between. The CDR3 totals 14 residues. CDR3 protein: CASSLNSIQETQYF. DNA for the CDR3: TGTGCCAGCAGTTTGAACAGCATCCAAGAGACCCAGTACTTC.

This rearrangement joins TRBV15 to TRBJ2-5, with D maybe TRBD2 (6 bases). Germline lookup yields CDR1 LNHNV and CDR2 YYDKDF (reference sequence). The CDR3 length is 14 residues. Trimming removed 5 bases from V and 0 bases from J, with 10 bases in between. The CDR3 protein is CATSGTSYQETQYF. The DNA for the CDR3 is TGTGCCACCAGCGGGACTTCGTACCAAGAGACCCAGTACTTC.

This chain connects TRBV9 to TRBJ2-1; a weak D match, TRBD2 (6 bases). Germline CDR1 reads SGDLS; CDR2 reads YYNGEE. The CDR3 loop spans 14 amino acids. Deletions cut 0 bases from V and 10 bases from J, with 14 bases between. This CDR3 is CASSVAKRGGEQFF. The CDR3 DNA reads TGTGCCAGCAGCGTAGCGAAGAGAGGAGGGGAGCAGTTCTTC. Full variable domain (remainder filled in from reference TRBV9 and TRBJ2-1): DSGVTQTPKHLITATGQRVTLRCSPRSGDLSVYWYQQSLDQGLQFLIQYYNGEERAKGNILERFSAQQFPDLHSELNLSSLELGDSALYFCASSVAKRGGEQFFGPGTRLTVL.

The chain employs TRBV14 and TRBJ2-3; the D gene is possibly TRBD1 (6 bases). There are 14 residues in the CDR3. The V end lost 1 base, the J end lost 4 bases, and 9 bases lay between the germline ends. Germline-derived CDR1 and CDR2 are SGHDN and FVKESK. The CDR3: CASSQADRSDTQYF. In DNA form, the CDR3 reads TGTGCCAGCAGCCAAGCGGACAGATCAGATACGCAGTATTTT.

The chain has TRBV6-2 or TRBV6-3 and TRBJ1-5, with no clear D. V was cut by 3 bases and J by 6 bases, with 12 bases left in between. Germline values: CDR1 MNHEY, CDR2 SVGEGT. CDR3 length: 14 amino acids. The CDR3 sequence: CASSYSQLGQPQHF. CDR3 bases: TGTGCCAGCAGTTATTCCCAATTAGGTCAGCCCCAGCATTTT.

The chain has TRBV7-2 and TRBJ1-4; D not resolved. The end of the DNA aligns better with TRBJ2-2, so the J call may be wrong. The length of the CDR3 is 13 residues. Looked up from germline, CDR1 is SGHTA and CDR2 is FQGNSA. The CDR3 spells CASSRRATGELFF. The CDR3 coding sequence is TGTGCCAGCAGCCGTAGAGCCACCGGGGAGCTGTTTTTT.

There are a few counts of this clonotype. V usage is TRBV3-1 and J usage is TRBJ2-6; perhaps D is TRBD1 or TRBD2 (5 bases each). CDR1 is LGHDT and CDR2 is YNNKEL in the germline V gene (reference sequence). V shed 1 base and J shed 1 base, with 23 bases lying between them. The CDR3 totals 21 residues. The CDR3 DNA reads TGTGCCAGCAGCCAAGCACGGGATGAATGGCAGGGTCTATCTGGGGCCAACGTCCTGACTTTC. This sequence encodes CASSQARDEWQGLSGANVLTF.

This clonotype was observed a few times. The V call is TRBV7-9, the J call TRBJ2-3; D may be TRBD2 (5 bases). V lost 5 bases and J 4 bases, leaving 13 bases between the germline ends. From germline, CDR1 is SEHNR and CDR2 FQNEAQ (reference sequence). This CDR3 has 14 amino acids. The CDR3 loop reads CASSASSSSDTQYF. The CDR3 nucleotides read TGTGCCAGCAGCGCTAGCTCCTCCTCAGATACGCAGTATTTT.